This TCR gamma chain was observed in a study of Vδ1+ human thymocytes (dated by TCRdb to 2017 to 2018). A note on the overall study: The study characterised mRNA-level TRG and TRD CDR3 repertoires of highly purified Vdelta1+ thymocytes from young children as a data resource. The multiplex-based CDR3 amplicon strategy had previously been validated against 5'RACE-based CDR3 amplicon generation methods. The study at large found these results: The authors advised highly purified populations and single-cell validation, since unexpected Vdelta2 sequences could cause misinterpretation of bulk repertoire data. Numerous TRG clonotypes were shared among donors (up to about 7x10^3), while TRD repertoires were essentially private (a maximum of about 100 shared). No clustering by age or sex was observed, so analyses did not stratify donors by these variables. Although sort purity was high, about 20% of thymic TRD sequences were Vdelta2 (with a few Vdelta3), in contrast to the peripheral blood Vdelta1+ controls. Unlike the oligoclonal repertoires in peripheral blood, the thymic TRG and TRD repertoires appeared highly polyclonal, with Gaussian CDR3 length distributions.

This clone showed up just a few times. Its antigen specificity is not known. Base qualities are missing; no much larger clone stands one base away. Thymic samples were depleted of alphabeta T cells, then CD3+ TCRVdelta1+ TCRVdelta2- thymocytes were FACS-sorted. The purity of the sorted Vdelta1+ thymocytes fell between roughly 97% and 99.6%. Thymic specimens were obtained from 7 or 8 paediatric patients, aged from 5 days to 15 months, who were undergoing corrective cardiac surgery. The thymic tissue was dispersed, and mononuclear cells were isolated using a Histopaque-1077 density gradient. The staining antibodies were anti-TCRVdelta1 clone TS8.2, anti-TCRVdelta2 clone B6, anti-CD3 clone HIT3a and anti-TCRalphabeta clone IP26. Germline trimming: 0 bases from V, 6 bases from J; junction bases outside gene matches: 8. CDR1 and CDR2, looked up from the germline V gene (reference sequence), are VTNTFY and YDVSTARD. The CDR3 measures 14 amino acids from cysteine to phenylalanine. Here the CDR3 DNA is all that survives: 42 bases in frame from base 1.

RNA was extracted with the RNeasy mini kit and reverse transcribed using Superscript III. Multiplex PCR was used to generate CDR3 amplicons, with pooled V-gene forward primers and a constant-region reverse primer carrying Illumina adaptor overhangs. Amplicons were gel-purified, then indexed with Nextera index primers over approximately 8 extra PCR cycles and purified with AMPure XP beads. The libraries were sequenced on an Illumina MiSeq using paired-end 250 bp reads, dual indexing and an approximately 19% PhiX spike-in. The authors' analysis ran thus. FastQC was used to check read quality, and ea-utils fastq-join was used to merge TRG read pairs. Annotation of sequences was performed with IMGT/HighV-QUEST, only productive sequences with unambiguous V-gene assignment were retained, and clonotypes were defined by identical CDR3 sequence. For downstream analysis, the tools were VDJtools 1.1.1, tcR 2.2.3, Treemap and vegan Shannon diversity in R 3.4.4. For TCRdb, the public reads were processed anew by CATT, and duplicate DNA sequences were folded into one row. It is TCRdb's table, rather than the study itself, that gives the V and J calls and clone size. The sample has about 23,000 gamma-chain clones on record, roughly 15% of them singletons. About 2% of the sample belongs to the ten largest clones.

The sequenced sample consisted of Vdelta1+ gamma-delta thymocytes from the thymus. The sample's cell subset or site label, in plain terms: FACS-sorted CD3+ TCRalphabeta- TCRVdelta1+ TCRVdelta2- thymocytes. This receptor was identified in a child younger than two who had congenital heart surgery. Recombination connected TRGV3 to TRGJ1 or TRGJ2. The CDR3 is CATWDRRRVYKKLF. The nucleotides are TGTGCCACCTGGGACAGGCGGCGGGTTTATAAGAAACTCTTT.